This T cell receptor beta chain was observed in a study of Ad26.COV2.S vaccination and SARS-CoV-2 variants. Treatment described: 15 to 20 received Ad26.COV2.S at low or high dose, single or two shots; roughly five received placebo; per-sample allocation not given. It was on day 63 after the first vaccine or placebo injection that samples were taken. This adult donor, from Boston, was 18-55 years old. Expressing Wuhan-strain SARS-CoV-2 spike, an Ad26 vector served as the vaccine. CDR1 is MNHEY and CDR2 is SVGEGT in the germline V gene. Trimming took 6 bases from V and 7 from J, leaving 10 bases between them. This CDR3 has 12 residues. Here immunoSEQ multiplex PCR was the method, and the copy in TCRdb shows in-frame clones only, minus some. The profile covers hundreds of thousands of clones, with more than 75% appearing a single time and roughly 3.6% taken by the ten largest. A remark on this clone: Its antigen is as yet unknown.

Broader study findings: For non-spike TCRs, breadth in vaccine recipients resembled that in placebo recipients. It was vaccine recipients, not placebo recipients, who had the higher spike-specific TCR breadth.

The receptor was derived from a person between 18 and 65 years old who received the Ad26.COV2.S COVID-19 vaccine or a placebo. The specimen comprised peripheral blood, sampled in a trial of Ad26.COV2.S vaccine versus placebo. The chain has TRBV6-2 or TRBV6-3 and TRBJ2-1; D is possibly TRBD2 (6 bases). The CDR3 DNA reads TGTGCCAGCAGCTTACTAGCAAATGAGCAGTTCTTC. This gives the protein CASSLLANEQFF.